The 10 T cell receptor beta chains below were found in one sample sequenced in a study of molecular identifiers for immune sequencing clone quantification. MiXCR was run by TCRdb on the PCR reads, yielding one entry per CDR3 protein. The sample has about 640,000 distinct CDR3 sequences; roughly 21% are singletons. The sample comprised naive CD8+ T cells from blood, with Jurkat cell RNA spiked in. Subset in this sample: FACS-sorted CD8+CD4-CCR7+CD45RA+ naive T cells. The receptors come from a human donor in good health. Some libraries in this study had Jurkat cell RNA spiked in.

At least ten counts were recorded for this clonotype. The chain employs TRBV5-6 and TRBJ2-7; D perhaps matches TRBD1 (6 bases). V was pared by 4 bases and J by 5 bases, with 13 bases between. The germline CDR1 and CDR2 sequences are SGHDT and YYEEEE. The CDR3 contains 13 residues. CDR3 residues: CASSPGHINEQYF. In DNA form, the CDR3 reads TGTGCCAGCAGCCCGGGACATATTAACGAGCAGTACTTC. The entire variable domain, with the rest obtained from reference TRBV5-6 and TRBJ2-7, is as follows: DAGVTQSPTHLIKTRGQQVTLRCSPKSGHDTVSWYQQALGQGPQFIFQYYEEEERQRGNFPDRFSGHQFPNYSSELNVNALLLGDSALYLCASSPGHINEQYFGPGTRLTVT.

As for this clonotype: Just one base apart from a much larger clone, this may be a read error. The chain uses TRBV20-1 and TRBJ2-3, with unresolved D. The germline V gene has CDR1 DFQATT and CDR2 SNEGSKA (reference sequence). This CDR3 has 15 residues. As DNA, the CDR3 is TGCAGTGCTAGAGATCCGTGGCGAGGCACAGATACGCGGTATTTT. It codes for CSARDPWRGTDTRYF.

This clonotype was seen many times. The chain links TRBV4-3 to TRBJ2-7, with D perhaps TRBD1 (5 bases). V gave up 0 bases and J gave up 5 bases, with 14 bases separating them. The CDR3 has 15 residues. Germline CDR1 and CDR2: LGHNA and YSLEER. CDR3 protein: CASSQETGSPNEQYF. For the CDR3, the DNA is TGCGCCAGCAGCCAAGAAACAGGTTCTCCCAACGAGCAGTACTTC.

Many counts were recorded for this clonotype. CDR3 sequence reads: CASSEIGQVEQYF. CDR3 DNA: TGTGCCAGCAGTGAAATCGGCCAGGTCGAGCAGTACTTC. V usage is TRBV6-1 and J usage is TRBJ2-7; D is uncertain. The V end was cut by 2 bases, the J end by 6 bases, with 11 bases between. Germline V lookup: CDR1 MNHNS, CDR2 SASEGT. This CDR3 has 13 residues.

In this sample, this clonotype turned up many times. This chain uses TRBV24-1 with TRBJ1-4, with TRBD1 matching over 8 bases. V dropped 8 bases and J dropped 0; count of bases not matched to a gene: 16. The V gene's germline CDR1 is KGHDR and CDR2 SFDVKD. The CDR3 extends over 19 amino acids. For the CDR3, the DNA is TGTGCCACCATTTGCAGGGGGCTAAGTTGGGATGCAACTAATGAAAAACTGTTTTTT. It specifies CATICRGLSWDATNEKLFF.

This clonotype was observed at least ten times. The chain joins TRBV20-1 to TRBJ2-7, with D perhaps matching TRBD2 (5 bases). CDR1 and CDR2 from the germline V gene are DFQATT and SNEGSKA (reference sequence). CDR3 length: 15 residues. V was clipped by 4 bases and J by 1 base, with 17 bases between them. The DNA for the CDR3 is TGCAGTGCTATCCCCGACGGTGTAGCGTCCTACGAGCAGTACTTC. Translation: CSAIPDGVASYEQYF.

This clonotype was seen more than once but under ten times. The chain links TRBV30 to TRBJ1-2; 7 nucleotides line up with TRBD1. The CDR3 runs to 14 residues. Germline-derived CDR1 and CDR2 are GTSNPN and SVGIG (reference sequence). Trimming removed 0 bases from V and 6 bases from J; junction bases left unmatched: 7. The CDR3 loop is CAWSVLGGLHGYTF. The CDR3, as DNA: TGTGCCTGGAGTGTACTAGGGGGCCTGCATGGCTACACCTTC.

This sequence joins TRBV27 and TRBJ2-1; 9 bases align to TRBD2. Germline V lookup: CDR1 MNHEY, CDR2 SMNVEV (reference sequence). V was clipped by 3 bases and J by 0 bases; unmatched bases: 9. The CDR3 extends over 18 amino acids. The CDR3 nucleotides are TGTGCCAGCAGTTTTCAGGGAGTAGCGGGGGCCTCCTACAATGAGCAGTTCTTC. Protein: CASSFQGVAGASYNEQFF.

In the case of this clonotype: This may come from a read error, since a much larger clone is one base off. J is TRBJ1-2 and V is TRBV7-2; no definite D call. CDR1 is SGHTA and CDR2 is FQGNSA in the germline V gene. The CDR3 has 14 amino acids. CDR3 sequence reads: CASSLAEGNHGHTF. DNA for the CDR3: TGTGCCAGCAGCTTAGCGGAGGGCAACCATGGCCACACCTTC.

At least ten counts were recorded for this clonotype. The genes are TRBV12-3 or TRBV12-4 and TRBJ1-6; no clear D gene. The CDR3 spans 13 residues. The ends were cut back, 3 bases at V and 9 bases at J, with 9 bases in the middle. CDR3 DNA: TGTGCCAGCAGTTTGTCCTGGGGTTCACCCCTCCACTTT. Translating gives CASSLSWGSPLHF.